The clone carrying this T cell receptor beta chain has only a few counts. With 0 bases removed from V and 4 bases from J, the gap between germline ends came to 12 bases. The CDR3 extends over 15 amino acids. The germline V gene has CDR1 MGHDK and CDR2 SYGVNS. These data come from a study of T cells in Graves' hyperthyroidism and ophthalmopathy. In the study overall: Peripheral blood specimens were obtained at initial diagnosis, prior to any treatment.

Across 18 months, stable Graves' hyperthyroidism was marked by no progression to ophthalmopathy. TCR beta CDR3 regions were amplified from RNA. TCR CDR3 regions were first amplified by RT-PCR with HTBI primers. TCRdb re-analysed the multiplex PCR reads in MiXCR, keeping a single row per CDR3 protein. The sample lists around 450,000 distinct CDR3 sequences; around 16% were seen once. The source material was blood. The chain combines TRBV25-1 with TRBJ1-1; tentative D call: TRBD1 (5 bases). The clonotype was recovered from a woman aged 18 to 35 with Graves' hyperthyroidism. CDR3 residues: CASSEYWAGGTEAFF. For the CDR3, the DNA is TGTGCCAGCAGTGAATATTGGGCGGGGGGCACTGAAGCTTTCTTT.